Here is one T cell receptor beta chain with its context. CDR3 length equals 17 residues. V was trimmed by 0 bases and J by 1 base, leaving 15 bases between them. Per germline, CDR1 LGHDT and CDR2 YNNKEL (reference sequence). This record belongs to a study of blood T cells in healthy people across ages. PCR was performed a second time for about 7 to 11 cycles using a sample-barcoded 5' primer and a J-beta primer mix. MiXCR was run by TCRdb on the 5' RACE reads, yielding one entry per CDR3 protein. The sample has 1,800,000 or so distinct CDR3 sequences, around 40% seen once. Material for sequencing was blood. The chain is built from TRBV3-1 and TRBJ1-1, with D maybe TRBD1 (6 bases). The receptor was isolated from a human donor in good health. CDR3: CASSQDFTGGPNTEAFF. The CDR3 region has the DNA TGTGCCAGCAGCCAAGATTTCACCGGGGGCCCGAACACTGAAGCTTTCTTT.